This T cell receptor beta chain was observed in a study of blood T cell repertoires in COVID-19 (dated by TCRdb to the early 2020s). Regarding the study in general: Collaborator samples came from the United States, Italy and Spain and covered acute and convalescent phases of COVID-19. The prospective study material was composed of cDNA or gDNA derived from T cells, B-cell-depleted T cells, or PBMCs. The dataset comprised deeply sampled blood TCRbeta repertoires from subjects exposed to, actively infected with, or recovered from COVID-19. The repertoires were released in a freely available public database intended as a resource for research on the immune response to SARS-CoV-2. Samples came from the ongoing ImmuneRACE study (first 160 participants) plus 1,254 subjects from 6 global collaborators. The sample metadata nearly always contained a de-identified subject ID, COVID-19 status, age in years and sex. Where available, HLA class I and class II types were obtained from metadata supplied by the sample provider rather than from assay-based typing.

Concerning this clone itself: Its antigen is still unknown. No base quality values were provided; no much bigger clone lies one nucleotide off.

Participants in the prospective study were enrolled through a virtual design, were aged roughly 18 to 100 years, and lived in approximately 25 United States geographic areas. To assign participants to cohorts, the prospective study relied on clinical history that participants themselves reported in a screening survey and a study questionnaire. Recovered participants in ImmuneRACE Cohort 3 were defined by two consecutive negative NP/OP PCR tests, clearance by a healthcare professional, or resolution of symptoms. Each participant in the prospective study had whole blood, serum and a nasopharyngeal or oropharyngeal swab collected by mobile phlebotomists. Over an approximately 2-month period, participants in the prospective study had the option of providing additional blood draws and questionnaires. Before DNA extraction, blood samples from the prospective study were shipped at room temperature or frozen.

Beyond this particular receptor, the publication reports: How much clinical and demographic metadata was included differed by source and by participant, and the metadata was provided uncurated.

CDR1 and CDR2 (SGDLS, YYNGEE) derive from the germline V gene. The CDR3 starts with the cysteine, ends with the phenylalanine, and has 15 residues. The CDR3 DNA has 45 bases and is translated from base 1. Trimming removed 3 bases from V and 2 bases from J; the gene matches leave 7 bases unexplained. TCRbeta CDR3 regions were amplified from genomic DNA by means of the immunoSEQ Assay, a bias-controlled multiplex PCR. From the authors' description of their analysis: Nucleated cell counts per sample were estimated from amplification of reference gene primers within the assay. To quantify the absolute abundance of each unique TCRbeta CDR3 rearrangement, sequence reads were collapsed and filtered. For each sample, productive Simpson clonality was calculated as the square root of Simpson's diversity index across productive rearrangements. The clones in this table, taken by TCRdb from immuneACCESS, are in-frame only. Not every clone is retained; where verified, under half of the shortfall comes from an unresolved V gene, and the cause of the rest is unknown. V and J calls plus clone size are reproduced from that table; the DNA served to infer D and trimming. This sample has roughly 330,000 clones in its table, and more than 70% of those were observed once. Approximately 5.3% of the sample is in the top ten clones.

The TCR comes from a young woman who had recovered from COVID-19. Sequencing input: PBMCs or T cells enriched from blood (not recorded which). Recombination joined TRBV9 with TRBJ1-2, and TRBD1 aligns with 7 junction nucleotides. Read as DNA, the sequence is TGTGCCAGCAGCGCGGGGACAGTCGCCAACTATGGCTACACCTTC. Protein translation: CASSAGTVANYGYTF.